The rows below give T cell receptor beta chains drawn from one sample of a study of T cell repertoires in cytomegalovirus infection. TCRdb reanalysed the reads using MiXCR and keeps one entry per CDR3 protein. Seen here are hundreds of thousands of distinct CDR3 sequences, about 40% observed once, and the top ten hold 2.8%. Sequencing input: PBMCs. The receptors were sampled from a human donor in good health (CMV status not recorded). Some clones in this sample may be carry-over from other donors' samples. The CDR3 runs from the conserved cysteine through the conserved F or W. A D gene is named only where the DNA matches it firmly. Only part of the rows carry a size: once, few, many, or a class if the clone is expanded.

cdr3_aa,cdr3_nt,d_call,v_call,clone_size,j_call
CASSQNVGQGQDTTYF,TGCGCCAGCAGCCAAAATGTGGGACAGGGGCAAGATACGACGTATTTT,TRBD1,TRBV4-1,-,TRBJ2-3
CASSLSAATEAFF,TGTGCCAGCAGCTTATCCGCGGCAACTGAAGCTTTCTTT,-,TRBV7-6,many,TRBJ1-1
CASSQTGTSGSGGTDTQYF,TGCGCCAGCAGCCAAACCGGGACTAGCGGGAGTGGGGGCACAGATACGCAGTATTTT,TRBD2,TRBV4-1,few,TRBJ2-3
CASSESGSSNQPQHF,TGTGCCAGCAGTGAATCGGGCAGTAGCAATCAGCCCCAGCATTTT,-,TRBV25-1,few,TRBJ1-5
CASSLRTGSSETQYF,TGTGCCAGCAGCTTACGAACAGGGTCCAGCGAGACCCAGTACTTC,-,TRBV11-2,-,TRBJ2-5
CASGDNTDTQYF,TGTGCCAGCGGGGACAACACAGATACGCAGTATTTT,-,TRBV7-9,few,TRBJ2-3
CASSLGQERTGELFF,TGTGCCAGCAGCTTGGGGCAGGAGAGGACCGGGGAGCTGTTTTTT,-,TRBV7-9,-,TRBJ2-2
CASGQGTYGYTF,TGTGCCAGCGGACAGGGGACCTATGGCTACACCTTC,TRBD1,TRBV6-1,-,TRBJ1-2
CASSSTGISSSGANVLTF,TGCGCCAGCAGCAGCACAGGGATTTCTAGCTCTGGGGCCAACGTCCTGACTTTC,-,TRBV5-1,-,TRBJ2-6
CASTMISGSSYNEQFF,TGTGCCAGCACCATGATTAGCGGGAGCTCCTACAATGAGCAGTTCTTC,TRBD2,TRBV6-1,few,TRBJ2-1
CSANQPGQGEDEQYF,TGCAGTGCTAATCAACCGGGACAGGGAGAAGACGAGCAGTACTTC,TRBD1,TRBV20-1,few,TRBJ2-7
CDSSLYGGLEDEHFF,TGTGACAGCAGTTTATATGGAGGGCTCGAGGATGAGCATTTCTTC,-,TRBV28,-,TRBJ2-1
CASSLFGTGGYGYTF,TGTGCCAGCAGTTTATTCGGGACAGGGGGATATGGCTACACCTTC,TRBD1,TRBV28,-,TRBJ1-2
CASSLGSWRANTEAFF,TGTGCCAGCAGCTTGGGGTCTTGGAGGGCGAACACTGAAGCTTTCTTT,-,TRBV7-4,-,TRBJ1-1
CASSTLTGVGTDTQYF,TGTGCCAGTAGTACCTTAACAGGGGTGGGCACAGATACGCAGTATTTT,TRBD1,TRBV19,-,TRBJ2-3
CASSAWDRLNQPQHF,TGTGCCAGCAGTGCCTGGGACAGACTCAATCAGCCCCAGCATTTT,TRBD1,TRBV28,many,TRBJ1-5
CASSLSLNRDRTYEQYF,TGTGCCAGCAGTTTAAGTCTAAACCGGGACAGGACCTACGAGCAGTACTTC,TRBD1,TRBV28,-,TRBJ2-7
CASSSRTGGANYGYTF,TGTGCCAGCAGCTCACGGACAGGGGGCGCGAACTATGGCTACACCTTC,TRBD1,TRBV7-8,many,TRBJ1-2
CASSDNPNTEAFF,TGTGCCAGCAGCGATAACCCGAACACTGAAGCTTTCTTT,-,TRBV3-1,few,TRBJ1-1
CASSYSRGRGQETQYF,TGTGCCAGCAGTTACTCGAGGGGGAGAGGGCAAGAGACCCAGTACTTC,-,TRBV6-5,-,TRBJ2-5
CASSMTSGSYEQFF,TGTGCCAGTAGTATGACTAGCGGGAGTTATGAGCAGTTCTTC,TRBD2,TRBV19,-,TRBJ2-1
CASSPPPQYF,TGTGCCAGCAGCCCCCCTCCGCAGTATTTT,-,TRBV11-2,-,TRBJ2-3
CSARDLGQGRNQPQHF,TGCAGTGCTAGAGATTTGGGACAGGGTCGCAATCAGCCCCAGCATTTT,TRBD1,TRBV20-1,-,TRBJ1-5
CASSYVLGQPQHF,TGTGCCAGCAGTTACGTTCTAGGTCAGCCCCAGCATTTT,-,TRBV6-6,-,TRBJ1-5
CATSDLPGRRDTQYF,TGTGCCACCAGTGATTTGCCGGGACGGCGAGATACGCAGTATTTT,-,TRBV24-1,-,TRBJ2-3
CASSVRDRYNQPQHF,TGTGCCAGCAGTGTCCGGGACAGATACAATCAGCCCCAGCATTTT,TRBD1,TRBV28,-,TRBJ1-5
CASSLEGVGREGGNIQYF,TGTGCCAGCAGCTTAGAAGGGGTCGGGCGGGAGGGCGGAAACATTCAGTACTTC,TRBD2,TRBV7-8,-,TRBJ2-4
CASRGQPGVQGYGYTF,TGCGCCAGCAGGGGACAGCCAGGCGTACAGGGCTATGGCTACACCTTC,TRBD1,TRBV5-1,few,TRBJ1-2
CASSFSRVTSGNTIYF,TGTGCCAGCAGCTTTAGTAGGGTTACCTCTGGAAACACCATATATTTT,-,TRBV7-9,few,TRBJ1-3
CASSFSLGQGIKAGANVLTF,TGTGCCAGCAGTTTTTCCCTGGGACAGGGAATTAAGGCTGGGGCCAACGTCCTGACTTTC,TRBD1,TRBV12-3/TRBV12-4,few,TRBJ2-6
CASSSSGYSDGYTF,TGTGCCAGCAGTTCATCAGGGTACAGCGATGGCTACACCTTC,-,TRBV6-5,few,TRBJ1-2
CASSYGSFGEQYF,TGTGCCAGCAGTTACGGGTCCTTCGGGGAGCAGTACTTC,-,TRBV6-1,once,TRBJ2-7
CASSLEGADTGELFF,TGCGCCAGCAGCTTGGAGGGGGCCGACACCGGGGAGCTGTTTTTT,TRBD1,TRBV5-1,-,TRBJ2-2
CASSSSRLTSGSLDTGELFF,TGTGCCAGCAGCTCAAGCCGTCTCACTAGCGGGAGCCTTGACACCGGGGAGCTGTTTTTT,TRBD2,TRBV7-2,few,TRBJ2-2
CASSLARDLTYNEQFF,TGTGCCAGCAGCTTAGCGAGGGACCTTACTTACAATGAGCAGTTCTTC,-,TRBV7-9,-,TRBJ2-1
CASSSPSGVAGPLDTQYF,TGTGCCAGCAGTTCTCCCTCCGGGGTAGCGGGACCTCTAGATACGCAGTATTTT,TRBD2,TRBV28,-,TRBJ2-3
CASSQLGLSNQPQHF,TGCGCCAGCAGCCAGCTGGGGTTGAGCAATCAGCCCCAGCATTTT,-,TRBV4-1,-,TRBJ1-5
CASSSGSGRRYHETQYF,TGTGCCAGCAGCTCGGGTAGCGGGAGGAGGTACCATGAGACCCAGTACTTC,TRBD2,TRBV7-6,once,TRBJ2-5
CSASGTEIGYTF,TGCAGTGCTAGCGGGACAGAGATTGGCTACACCTTC,TRBD1,TRBV20-1,many,TRBJ1-2
CASSSGLRPTSYEQYF,TGTGCCAGCAGTTCTGGGCTTCGGCCTACCTCCTACGAGCAGTACTTC,-,TRBV28,-,TRBJ2-7
CSVEVGGNTIYF,TGCAGCGTTGAAGTCGGGGGAAACACCATATATTTT,-,TRBV29-1,few,TRBJ1-3
CSVIGLTGRGYTEAFF,TGCAGCGTTATAGGGTTGACCGGACGAGGATACACTGAAGCTTTCTTT,-,TRBV29-1,-,TRBJ1-1
CASRRGQWINEQFF,TGTGCCAGCAGGAGAGGACAGTGGATCAATGAGCAGTTCTTC,-,TRBV7-9,many,TRBJ2-1
CASSQVGGLANTIYF,TGCGCCAGCAGCCAAGTGGGGGGGCTTGCAAACACCATATATTTT,-,TRBV4-1,-,TRBJ1-3
CASSIAENSPLHF,TGTGCCAGTAGTATCGCGGAAAATTCACCCCTCCACTTT,-,TRBV19,once,TRBJ1-6
CASILSPGQAVDTQYF,TGTGCCAGCATCCTGAGCCCGGGACAGGCCGTAGATACGCAGTATTTT,TRBD1,TRBV7-8,many,TRBJ2-3
CASSTGPDTQYF,TGTGCCAGCAGTACAGGGCCAGATACGCAGTATTTT,-,TRBV28,-,TRBJ2-3
CASSLPPSLGRVLFF,TGTGCCAGCAGTCTACCGCCTTCACTGGGGAGAGTACTGTTCTTC,-,TRBV27,-,TRBJ2-1
CASSPPDRSQETQYF,TGTGCCAGCAGCCCGCCCGACAGGTCACAAGAGACCCAGTACTTC,-,TRBV7-8,-,TRBJ2-5
CASSARGTGPIVAFF,TGTGCCAGCAGCGCCCGCGGGACAGGGCCCATAGTTGCTTTCTTT,TRBD1,TRBV9,-,TRBJ1-1
CASSLVMFGELFF,TGTGCCAGCAGCTTAGTCATGTTCGGGGAGCTGTTTTTT,-,TRBV7-2,-,TRBJ2-2
CASSQDFEDTQYF,TGTGCCAGCAGCCAGGACTTTGAGGATACGCAGTATTTT,-,TRBV12-3/TRBV12-4,few,TRBJ2-3
CASGTFGEKLFF,TGTGCCAGCGGGACCTTTGGGGAAAAACTGTTTTTT,-,TRBV6-5,-,TRBJ1-4
CASRPSGASSYNEQFF,TGTGCCAGCAGACCTAGCGGGGCAAGCTCCTACAATGAGCAGTTCTTC,TRBD2,TRBV7-6,many,TRBJ2-1
CASSLKGVSDTEAFF,TGTGCCAGCAGCTTAAAGGGGGTTTCGGACACTGAAGCTTTCTTT,-,TRBV7-3,many,TRBJ1-1
CASSLAGAANTGELFF,TGTGCCAGCAGCTTAGCAGGGGCTGCGAACACCGGGGAGCTGTTTTTT,-,TRBV11-3,-,TRBJ2-2
CASRQQGYYGYTF,TGTGCCAGCAGGCAACAGGGGTACTATGGCTACACCTTC,TRBD1,TRBV6-1,few,TRBJ1-2
CASSGTLRGYQPQHF,TGTGCCAGCAGTGGGACATTACGGGGATATCAGCCCCAGCATTTT,-,TRBV6-1,-,TRBJ1-5
CASSPAGRAGYGYTF,TGTGCCAGCAGCCCCGCAGGGAGGGCCGGCTATGGCTACACCTTC,-,TRBV7-2,few,TRBJ1-2